The clone carrying this T cell receptor beta chain has a handful of counts. The CDR3 is 15 amino acids. CDR1 SGHRS and CDR2 YFSETQ come from the germline V gene. The junction had 3 bases not matched to a gene; V was cut back by 2 bases and J by 1 base. TCRdb processed the RT-PCR reads anew with MiXCR; each CDR3 protein has one entry. The table has approximately 430,000 distinct CDR3 sequences, 15% to 20% seen once; the top ten hold 6.5% to 7.5%. The sample originates from a study of patients and donors after allogeneic stem cell transplantation. This TCR came from a human donor who was either an allogeneic HSCT recipient or a stem cell or donor lymphocyte infusion donor (not recorded which). It is not recorded whose cells these are; they may come from a transplant donor. Sample: blood, either unsorted or a sorted T cell fraction (not recorded which). The V gene is TRBV5-1, the J gene TRBJ1-1, with 9 bases lining up with TRBD1. The CDR3 loop is CASSFSGQGNTEAFF. CDR3 bases: TGCGCCAGCAGCTTCTCGGGACAGGGGAACACTGAAGCTTTCTTT.